What follows is one T cell receptor (beta chain) and its context. PCR primers comprised 60 Vbeta and 13 Jbeta primers. Measured with immunoSEQ multiplex PCR; TCRdb has only the in-frame clones, and not every one. This table holds 150,000 to 200,000 clones, around 82% found once. The data stem from a study of cytomegalovirus exposure and HLA in healthy donors. The V end was cut by 0 bases, the J end by 2 bases, with 12 bases between. From germline, CDR1 is MGHRA and CDR2 YSYEKL. The CDR3 is made up of 16 amino acids. The J gene is TRBJ2-3, the V gene TRBV4-1; possibly TRBD2 for D (7 bases). This TCR derives from a woman aged 30 to 39 in good health and CMV-seropositive. The sample consisted of PBMCs. The CDR3 spells CASSQDLAGATDTQYF. DNA of the CDR3: TGCGCCAGCAGCCAAGATTTGGCGGGGGCCACAGATACGCAGTATTTT.